The 9 T cell receptor beta chains below all came from one sample that was sequenced in a study of shared clonotypes between healthy human individuals. Using immunoSEQ multiplex PCR, the repertoire was profiled, and TCRdb retains in-frame clones only, with some absent. The table lists 550,000 to 850,000 clones, approximately 79% of them singletons. Sequencing was performed on memory CD4+ T cells sorted from blood. Regarding subset: CD45RA-negative fraction. These receptors originate from a woman in her thirties in good health.

This clone was observed a handful of times. V usage is TRBV19 and J usage is TRBJ1-3; 7 bases line up with TRBD1. CDR1 LNHDA and CDR2 SQIVND come from the germline V gene (reference sequence). The CDR3 runs to 13 residues. With 7 bases clipped from V and 3 bases from J, the junction kept 3 bases outside the gene matches. The CDR3 DNA sequence: TGTGCCAGTAACGACAGGGATGGAAACACCATATATTTT. Translation: CASNDRDGNTIYF.

The rearrangement uses TRBV7-9 and TRBJ1-1; no definite D call. Trimming shortened V by 8 bases and J by 0 bases, and 13 bases separated the two germline ends. Germline CDR1 SEHNR, CDR2 FQNEAQ (reference sequence). The CDR3 consists of 14 residues. The CDR3, as DNA: TGTGCCAGCGAAGCAGCCGAAATGAACACTGAAGCTTTCTTT. Translating gives CASEAAEMNTEAFF.

By its share, this clone is medium-sized. V gene TRBV19 combines with J gene TRBJ2-2; D is unclear. The germline V and J ends were trimmed by 8 bases and 1 base, with 17 bases remaining between them. CDR1 LNHDA and CDR2 SQIVND come from the germline V gene (reference sequence). The CDR3 sequence is 16 residues long. This CDR3 is CASVYSLTLNTGELFF. DNA for the CDR3: TGTGCCAGTGTCTACTCCCTCACACTGAACACCGGGGAGCTGTTTTTT.

The table lists this clone with many counts. This chain connects TRBV2 to TRBJ2-2; D is unclear. CDR3 length: 14 amino acids. The germline CDR1 and CDR2 sequences are SNHLY and FYNNEI. Trimming took off 8 bases at V and 2 bases at J, with 12 bases between the two ends. The DNA of the CDR3 is TGTGCCAGCCTCTCGGCGGTCAACACCGGGGAGCTGTTTTTT. Translating it yields CASLSAVNTGELFF. The variable domain in full, completed from reference TRBV2 and TRBJ2-2, reads EPEVTQTPSHQVTQMGQEVILRCVPISNHLYFYWYRQILGQKVEFLVSFYNNEISEKSEIFDDQFSVERPDGSNFTLKIRSTKLEDSAMYFCASLSAVNTGELFFGEGSRLTVL.

The sample holds one count of this clone. V is TRBV7-9 and J is TRBJ1-1, with TRBD1 as a possible D gene (6 bases). Germline V CDR1 and CDR2: SEHNR, FQNEAQ (reference sequence). Trimming took 8 bases from V and 5 from J, leaving 18 bases between them. The CDR3 has 14 amino acids. CDR3 DNA sequence: TGTGCCAGCGAACCAACGGGGGCTGGGACTGAAGCTTTCTTT. Translated: CASEPTGAGTEAFF.

This clone was seen a few times. This sequence joins TRBV19 and TRBJ2-2; 14 bases fit TRBD2. V lost 6 bases and J lost 4; bases outside the gene matches: 7. This CDR3 contains 17 residues. The germline V gene has CDR1 LNHDA and CDR2 SQIVND (reference sequence). In DNA form, the CDR3 reads TGTGCCAGTAGCCCCGGGGGACTAGCGGGGGTCACCGGGGAGCTGTTTTTT. Encoded protein: CASSPGGLAGVTGELFF. The entire variable domain, with the rest obtained from reference TRBV19 and TRBJ2-2, is as follows: DGGITQSPKYLFRKEGQNVTLSCEQNLNHDAMYWYRQDPGQGLRLIYYSQIVNDFQKGDIAEGYSVSREKKESFPLTVTSAQKNPTAFYLCASSPGGLAGVTGELFFGEGSRLTVL.

The chain recombines TRBV27 with TRBJ1-2, with 10 positions matching TRBD1. With V trimmed by 6 bases and J by 4 bases, 5 bases remained unmatched. Germline values: CDR1 MNHEY, CDR2 SMNVEV (reference sequence). This CDR3 has 14 residues. In DNA form, the CDR3 reads TGTGCCAGCAGCTCCGGGACAGGGGCCTATGGCTACACCTTC. Translating gives CASSSGTGAYGYTF.

The gene calls are TRBV5-1 and TRBJ2-7; 7 bases match TRBD2. The CDR3 loop spans 15 amino acids. J was trimmed by 2 bases and V by 4 bases; bases with no gene match: 9. The germline CDR1 and CDR2 sequences are SGHRS and YFSETQ. The CDR3 is CASSGRLAATYEQYF. The CDR3 region has the DNA TGCGCCAGCAGCGGCAGACTAGCTGCGACCTACGAGCAGTACTTC.

This clone was found a few times. The chain links TRBV27 to TRBJ2-4, with a weak D call TRBD1 (5 bases). In germline, CDR1 is MNHEY, CDR2 SMNVEV (reference sequence). Deletions cut 10 bases from V and 0 bases from J, with 22 bases between. This CDR3 has 17 residues. In DNA, the CDR3 is TGTGCCACGAGGCCCAGGGCATCGAGTGTAGCCAAAAACATTCAGTACTTC. It codes for CATRPRASSVAKNIQYF.